This T cell receptor (beta chain) was obtained from a study of blood T cell repertoires in COVID-19. This CDR3 has 17 amino acids. The germline V gene encodes CDR1 LNHDA and CDR2 SQIVND (reference sequence). Trimming left V 1 base short and J 4 bases short, with 19 bases between. Assay: immunoSEQ multiplex PCR; the TCRdb copy retains only in-frame clones and omits some. The data contain about 220,000 clones, about 80% of them seen just once; the ten biggest clones take up around 2%. Sequencing input: peripheral blood. The receptor was derived from a woman aged 55-69 years with acute or convalescent COVID-19. V and J are TRBV19 and TRBJ1-1, with D possibly TRBD1 on 5 matching bases. In DNA, the CDR3 is TGTGCCAGTAGTATAGGGGGGGGTCGAAAACGAACCACTGAAGCTTTCTTT. Translating it yields CASSIGGGRKRTTEAFF.